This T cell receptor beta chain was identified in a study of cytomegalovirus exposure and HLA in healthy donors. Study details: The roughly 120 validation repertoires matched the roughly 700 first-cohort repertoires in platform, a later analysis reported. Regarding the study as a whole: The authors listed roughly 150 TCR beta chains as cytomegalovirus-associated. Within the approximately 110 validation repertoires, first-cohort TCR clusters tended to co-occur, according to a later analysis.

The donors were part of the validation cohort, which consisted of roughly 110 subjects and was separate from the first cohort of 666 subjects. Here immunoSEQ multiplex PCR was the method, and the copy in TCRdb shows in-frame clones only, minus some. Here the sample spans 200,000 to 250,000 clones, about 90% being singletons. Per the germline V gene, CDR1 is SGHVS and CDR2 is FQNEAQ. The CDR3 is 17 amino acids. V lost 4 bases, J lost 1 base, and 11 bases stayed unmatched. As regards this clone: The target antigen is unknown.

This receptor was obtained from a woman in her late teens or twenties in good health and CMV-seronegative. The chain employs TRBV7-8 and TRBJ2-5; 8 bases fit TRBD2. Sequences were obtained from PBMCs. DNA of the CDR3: TGTGCCAGCAGCTCAGCCCACCAGACTAGCGCCCAAGAGACCCAGTACTTC. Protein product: CASSSAHQTSAQETQYF. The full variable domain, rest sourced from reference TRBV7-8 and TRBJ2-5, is GAGVSQSPRYKVAKRGQDVALRCDPISGHVSLFWYQQALGQGPEFLTYFQNEAQLDKSGLPSDRFFAERPEGSVSTLKIQRTQQEDSAVYLCASSSAHQTSAQETQYFGPGTRLLVL.